The 13 T cell receptor beta chains presented below share a single source sample, sequenced in a study of blood T cell repertoires in COVID-19. Produced via immunoSEQ multiplex PCR; TCRdb's table is partial and in-frame only. This table has a few hundred thousand clones, more than 80% appearing once. Sequencing was carried out using peripheral blood. The source of these receptors is a man in his forties with acute or convalescent COVID-19.

The V and J genes are TRBV7-6 and TRBJ2-3; no clear D gene. With 2 bases removed from V and 3 bases from J, the gap between germline ends came to 18 bases. CDR1 SGHVS and CDR2 FNYEAQ come from the germline V gene. The CDR3 runs 17 residues. The CDR3: CASSLTYANPGTDTQYF. CDR3 nucleotides: TGTGCCAGCAGCTTAACTTATGCGAATCCAGGAACAGATACGCAGTATTTT.

The chain links TRBV28 to TRBJ1-2; 9 bases align to TRBD1. Germline trimming cut 7 bases from V and 3 bases from J; bases unmatched to any gene: 24. The CDR3 has 20 amino acids. Germline assignment: CDR1 MDHEN and CDR2 SYDVKM. The chain's CDR3 is CASISFLEDRDRVPYYGYTF. CDR3 nucleotide sequence: TGTGCCAGCATCAGTTTCTTGGAGGACCGGGACAGGGTCCCTTACTATGGCTACACCTTC.

The V gene is TRBV9, the J gene TRBJ2-7, with TRBD2 identical over 7 bases. From germline, CDR1 is SGDLS and CDR2 YYNGEE. V trimming: 1 base; J trimming: 7 bases; junction bases outside the gene matches: 5. This CDR3 has 13 residues. This CDR3 reads CASSVFASGEQYF. The CDR3 coding sequence is TGTGCCAGCAGCGTATTTGCTAGCGGAGAGCAGTACTTC.

The V call is TRBV6-6, the J call TRBJ2-3, with 7 bases lining up with TRBD1. Losses at the gene ends were 4 bases for V and 1 base for J; bases not matched to a gene: 5. The CDR3 runs to 15 residues. Germline V gene data show CDR1 as MNHNY and CDR2 as SVGAGI (reference sequence). The CDR3 coding sequence is TGTGCCAGCAGTTCCTCCGGGACAGGCACAGATACGCAGTATTTT. Protein: CASSSSGTGTDTQYF.

The chain combines TRBV12-3 or TRBV12-4 with TRBJ2-1; possible D gene TRBD2, 5 bases. The V end was cut by 5 bases, the J end by 12 bases, with 11 bases between. The CDR3 is 11 amino acids. The CDR3 spells CASSTGKGQFF. In DNA form, the CDR3 reads TGTGCCAGCAGTACGGGGAAAGGGCAGTTCTTC.

This chain joins TRBV7-8 and TRBJ2-1; D unclear. Germline V gene data show CDR1 as SGHVS and CDR2 as FQNEAQ. V was shortened by 1 base and J by 4 bases, with 11 bases between the two germline ends. The CDR3 covers 15 residues. CDR3 bases: TGTGCCAGCAGCTTAGGAGCGATAGGTTACAATGAGCAGTTCTTC. Protein product: CASSLGAIGYNEQFF.

This sequence joins TRBV28 and TRBJ1-2; D gene unclear. Germline V CDR1 and CDR2: MDHEN, SYDVKM. V was cut by 3 bases and J by 0 bases, with 8 bases left in between. This CDR3 is built from 14 residues. CDR3 in amino acids: CASSFPGSNYGYTF. As DNA, the CDR3 is TGTGCCAGCAGTTTCCCGGGATCTAACTATGGCTACACCTTC.

The sample holds one count of this clone. This sample also contains other DNA sequences that code for the same CDR3. The chain links TRBV18 to TRBJ1-3, with 8 positions matching TRBD1. The CDR3 is made up of 14 amino acids. From germline, CDR1 is KGHSH and CDR2 LQKENI. The ends lost 3 bases at V and 2 bases at J; junction bases unmatched: 0. The CDR3 here is CASSPDRAGNTIYF. The CDR3 DNA reads TGTGCCAGCTCACCGGACAGGGCTGGAAACACCATATATTTT. Variable domain in full (rest from reference TRBV18 and TRBJ1-3): NAGVMQNPRHLVRRRGQEARLRCSPMKGHSHVYWYRQLPEEGLKFMVYLQKENIIDESGMPKERFSAEFPKEGPSILRIQQVVRGDSAAYFCASSPDRAGNTIYFGEGSWLTVV.

The CDR3 DNA is TGTGCCAGCAGTCCATTCGACAGTTCGGAGTCGCAAGAGACCCAGTACTTC. Its protein product is CASSPFDSSESQETQYF. This chain connects TRBV28 to TRBJ2-5; D might be TRBD1 (5 bases). Between the trimmed V and J ends, which lost 5 bases and 2 bases, there was a span of 21 bases. The germline gives CDR1 MDHEN, CDR2 SYDVKM. The CDR3 spans 17 residues.

V gene TRBV11-2 combines with J gene TRBJ2-7, with no clear D. V was clipped by 3 bases and J by 5 bases, with 17 bases between them. Germline V gene data show CDR1 as SGHAT and CDR2 as FQNNGV. The CDR3 is 15 amino acids. CDR3 in DNA: TGTGCCAGCAGCTTTAGTCCTCAGGTTCCCCACGAGCAGTACTTC. This sequence encodes CASSFSPQVPHEQYF.

As DNA, the CDR3 is TGTGCCAGCAGTTTAAATCGGCAGGGTAAACTGTTTTTT. This gives the protein CASSLNRQGKLFF. This chain connects TRBV27 to TRBJ1-4; the D gene is possibly TRBD1 (5 bases). The CDR3 is 13 residues long. Trimming left V 2 bases short and J 11 bases short, with 12 bases between. Germline loops: CDR1 MNHEY, CDR2 SMNVEV (reference sequence).

This clone showed up just once. The chain couples TRBV5-1 to TRBJ2-5; D is possibly TRBD2 (6 bases). The CDR3 covers 15 residues. Trimming shortened V by 0 bases and J by 0 bases, and 9 bases separated the two germline ends. Germline V lookup: CDR1 SGHRS, CDR2 YFSETQ. The CDR3 spells CASSLAGSYQETQYF. In DNA, the CDR3 is TGCGCCAGCAGCTTGGCCGGGAGCTACCAAGAGACCCAGTACTTC.

The chain has TRBV2 and TRBJ1-5, with D perhaps TRBD1 (5 bases). The CDR3 consists of 13 residues. Germline-derived CDR1 and CDR2 are SNHLY and FYNNEI. V lost 6 bases and J 7 bases, leaving 13 bases between the germline ends. For the CDR3, the DNA is TGTGCCAGCAGGATCACAGGTGTCCAGCCCCAGCATTTT. It encodes CASRITGVQPQHF.